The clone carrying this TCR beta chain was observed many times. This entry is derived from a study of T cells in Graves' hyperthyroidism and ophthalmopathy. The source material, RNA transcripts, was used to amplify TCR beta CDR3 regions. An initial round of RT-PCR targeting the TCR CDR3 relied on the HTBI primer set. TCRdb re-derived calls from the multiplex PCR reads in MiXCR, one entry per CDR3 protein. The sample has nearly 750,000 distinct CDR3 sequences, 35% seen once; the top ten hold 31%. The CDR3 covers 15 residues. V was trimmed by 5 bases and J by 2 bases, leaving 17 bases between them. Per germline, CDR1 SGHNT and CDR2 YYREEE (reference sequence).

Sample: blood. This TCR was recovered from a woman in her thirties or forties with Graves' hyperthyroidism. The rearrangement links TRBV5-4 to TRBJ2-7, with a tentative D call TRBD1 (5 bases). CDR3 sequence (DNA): TGTGCCAGCAGTCCCAACCAGGACATTCCCTACGAGCAGTACTTC. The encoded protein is CASSPNQDIPYEQYF.